One and the same sample provided the 2 T cell receptor beta chains below, sequenced in a study of long-term antiretroviral therapy in people with HIV. immunoSEQ v3.0 was run at survey level. The data were produced by immunoSEQ multiplex PCR, yet TCRdb's version contains in-frame clones alone and is incomplete. The repertoire holds some 31,000 clones, with about 97% as singletons. This specimen was unsorted PBMCs, taken 6.9 years after starting antiretroviral therapy. These receptor sequences come from a man aged 25-40 years with HIV.

V is TRBV9 and J is TRBJ2-3; no definite D call. Trimming took 0 bases from V and 0 from J, leaving 11 bases between them. The length of the CDR3 is 16 residues. Germline V CDR1 and CDR2: SGDLS, YYNGEE. The CDR3 loop is CASSVDSLTSTDTQYF. The CDR3 DNA follows: TGTGCCAGCAGCGTAGATTCCCTAACTAGCACAGATACGCAGTATTTT.

The genes are TRBV30 and TRBJ1-5; tentative D call: TRBD1 (6 bases). The germline V gene has CDR1 GTSNPN and CDR2 SVGIG (reference sequence). V was trimmed by 2 bases and J by 3 bases, leaving 11 bases between them. CDR3 length: 14 residues. This chain's CDR3 is CAWSPGAINQPQHF. The CDR3 bases are TGTGCCTGGAGTCCGGGGGCGATCAATCAGCCCCAGCATTTT.